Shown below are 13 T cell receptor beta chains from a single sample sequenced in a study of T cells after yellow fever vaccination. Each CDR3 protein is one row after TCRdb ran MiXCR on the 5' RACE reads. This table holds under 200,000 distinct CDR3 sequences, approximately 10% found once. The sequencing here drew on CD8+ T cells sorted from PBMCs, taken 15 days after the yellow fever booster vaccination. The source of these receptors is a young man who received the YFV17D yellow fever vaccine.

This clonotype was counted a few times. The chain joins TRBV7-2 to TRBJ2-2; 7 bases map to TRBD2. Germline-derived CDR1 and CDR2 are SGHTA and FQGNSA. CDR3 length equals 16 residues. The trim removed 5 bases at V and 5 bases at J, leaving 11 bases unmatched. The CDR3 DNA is TGTGCCAGCAGCCCCTATCCGGGAGGATCAACCGGGGAGCTGTTTTTT. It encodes CASSPYPGGSTGELFF.

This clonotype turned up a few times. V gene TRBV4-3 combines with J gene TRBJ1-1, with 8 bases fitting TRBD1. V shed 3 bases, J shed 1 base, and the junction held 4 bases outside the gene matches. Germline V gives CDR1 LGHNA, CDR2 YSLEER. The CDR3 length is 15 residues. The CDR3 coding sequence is TGCGCCAGCAGCCAGAACCAGGGGGCGAACACTGAAGCTTTCTTT. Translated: CASSQNQGANTEAFF.

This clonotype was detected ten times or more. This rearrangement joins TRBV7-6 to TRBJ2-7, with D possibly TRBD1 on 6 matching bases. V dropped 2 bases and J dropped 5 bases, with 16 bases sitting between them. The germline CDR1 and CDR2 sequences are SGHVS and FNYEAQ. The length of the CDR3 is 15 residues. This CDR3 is CASSLSDSLSDEQYV. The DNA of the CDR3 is TGTGCCAGCAGCTTATCGGACAGCTTGTCGGACGAGCAGTACGTC.

This chain's CDR3 is CASSLLVSYEQYV. CDR3 in DNA: TGTGCCAGCAGCTTGTTGGTCTCCTACGAGCAGTACGTC. This sequence joins TRBV5-5 and TRBJ2-7; D is uncertain. The CDR3 loop spans 13 amino acids. The V and J ends lost 1 base and 0 bases respectively, with 5 bases between them. Germline CDR1 reads SGHKS; CDR2 reads YYEKEE (reference sequence).

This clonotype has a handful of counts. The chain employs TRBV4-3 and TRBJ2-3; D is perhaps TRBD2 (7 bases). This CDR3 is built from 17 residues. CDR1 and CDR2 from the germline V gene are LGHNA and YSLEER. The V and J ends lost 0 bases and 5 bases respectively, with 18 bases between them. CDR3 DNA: TGCGCCAGCAGCCAAGATGGTCGCGGGGGCGCGGGAGATACGCAGTATTTT. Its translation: CASSQDGRGGAGDTQYF.

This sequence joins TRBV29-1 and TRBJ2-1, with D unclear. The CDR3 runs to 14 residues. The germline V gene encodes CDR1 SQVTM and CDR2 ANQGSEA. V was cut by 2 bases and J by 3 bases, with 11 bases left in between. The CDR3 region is CSVELVGYYNEQFF. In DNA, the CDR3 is TGCAGCGTTGAACTGGTAGGGTACTACAATGAGCAGTTCTTC.

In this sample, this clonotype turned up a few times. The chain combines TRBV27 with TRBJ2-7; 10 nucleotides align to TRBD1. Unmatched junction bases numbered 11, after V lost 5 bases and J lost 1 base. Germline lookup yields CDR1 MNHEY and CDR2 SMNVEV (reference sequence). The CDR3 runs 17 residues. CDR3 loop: CASSDRTGGESSYEQYF. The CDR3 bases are TGTGCCAGCAGTGACAGGACAGGGGGAGAGAGTTCCTACGAGCAGTACTTC.

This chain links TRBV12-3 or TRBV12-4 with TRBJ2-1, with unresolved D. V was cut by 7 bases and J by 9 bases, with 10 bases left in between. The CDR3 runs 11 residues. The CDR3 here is CASTAGTEQFF. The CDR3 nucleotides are TGTGCCAGCACAGCCGGCACTGAGCAGTTCTTC.

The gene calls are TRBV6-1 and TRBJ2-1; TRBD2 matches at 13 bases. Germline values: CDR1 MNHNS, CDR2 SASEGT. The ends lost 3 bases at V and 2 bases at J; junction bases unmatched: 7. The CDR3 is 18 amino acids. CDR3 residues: CASSEDSGTSGAYNEQFF. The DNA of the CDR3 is TGTGCCAGCAGTGAGGACAGCGGGACTAGCGGGGCCTACAATGAGCAGTTCTTC.

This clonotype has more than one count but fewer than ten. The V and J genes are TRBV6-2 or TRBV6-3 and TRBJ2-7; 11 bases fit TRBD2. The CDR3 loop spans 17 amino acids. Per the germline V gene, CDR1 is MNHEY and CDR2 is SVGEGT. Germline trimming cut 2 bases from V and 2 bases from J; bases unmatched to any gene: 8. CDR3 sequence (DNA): TGTGCCAGCAGTTACGAACCGCTAGCGGGGGGTGCCTACGAGCAGTACGTC. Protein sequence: CASSYEPLAGGAYEQYV.

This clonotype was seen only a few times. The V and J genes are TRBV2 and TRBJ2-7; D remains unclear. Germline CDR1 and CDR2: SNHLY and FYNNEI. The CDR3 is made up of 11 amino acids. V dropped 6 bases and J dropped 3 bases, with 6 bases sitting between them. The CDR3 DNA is TGTGCCAGCAGGGTGGTCTACGAGCAGTACTTC. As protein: CASRVVYEQYF. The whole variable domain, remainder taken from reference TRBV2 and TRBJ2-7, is EPEVTQTPSHQVTQMGQEVILRCVPISNHLYFYWYRQILGQKVEFLVSFYNNEISEKSEIFDDQFSVERPDGSNFTLKIRSTKLEDSAMYFCASRVVYEQYFGPGTRLTVT.

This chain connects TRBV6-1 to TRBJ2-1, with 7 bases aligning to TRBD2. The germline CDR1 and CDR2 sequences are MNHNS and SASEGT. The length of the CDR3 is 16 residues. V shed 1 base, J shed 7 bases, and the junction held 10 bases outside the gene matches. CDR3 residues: CASSEVVSAGWNEQFF. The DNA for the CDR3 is TGTGCCAGCAGTGAAGTTGTATCAGCGGGGTGGAATGAGCAGTTCTTC.

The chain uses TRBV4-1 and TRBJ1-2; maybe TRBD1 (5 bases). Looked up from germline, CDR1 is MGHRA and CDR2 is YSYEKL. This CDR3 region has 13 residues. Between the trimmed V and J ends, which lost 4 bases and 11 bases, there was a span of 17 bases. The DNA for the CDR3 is TGCGCCAGCAGCCGACCGGGACCGCTGGGTTACACCTTC. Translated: CASSRPGPLGYTF.